This TCR beta chain was retrieved from a study of cytomegalovirus exposure and HLA in healthy donors. Assay used: immunoSEQ multiplex PCR; TCRdb lists only in-frame clones, some missing. The profile covers 160,000 or so clones, with more than 70% appearing a single time and under 3% taken by the ten largest. The length of the CDR3 is 15 residues. Germline V gives CDR1 SGHDT, CDR2 YYEEEE. V was shortened by 0 bases and J by 0 bases, with 8 bases between the two germline ends. This chain joins TRBV5-6 and TRBJ2-3; D is unresolved. The sequence was obtained from a man in his late teens or twenties in good health and CMV-seronegative. Sequencing used PBMCs. The CDR3 sequence is CASSLGRASTDTQYF. The CDR3 bases are TGTGCCAGCAGCTTGGGAAGAGCTAGCACAGATACGCAGTATTTT.